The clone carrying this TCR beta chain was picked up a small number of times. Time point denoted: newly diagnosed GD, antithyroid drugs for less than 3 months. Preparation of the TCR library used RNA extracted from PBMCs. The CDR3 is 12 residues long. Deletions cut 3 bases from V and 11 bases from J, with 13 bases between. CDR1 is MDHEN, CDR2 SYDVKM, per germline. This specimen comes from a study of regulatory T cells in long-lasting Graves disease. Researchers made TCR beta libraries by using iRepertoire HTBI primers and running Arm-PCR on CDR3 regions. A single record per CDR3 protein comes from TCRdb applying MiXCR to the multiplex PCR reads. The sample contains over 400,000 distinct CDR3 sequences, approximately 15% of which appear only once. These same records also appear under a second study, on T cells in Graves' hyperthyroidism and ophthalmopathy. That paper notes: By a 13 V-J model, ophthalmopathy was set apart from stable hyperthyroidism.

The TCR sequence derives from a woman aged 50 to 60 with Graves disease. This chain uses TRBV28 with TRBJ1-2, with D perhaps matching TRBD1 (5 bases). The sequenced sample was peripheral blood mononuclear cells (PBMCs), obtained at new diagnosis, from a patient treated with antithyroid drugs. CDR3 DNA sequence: TGTGCCAGCAGTTTGGGGCCTCCTCGTTACACCTTC. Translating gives CASSLGPPRYTF.